Each of the 13 T cell receptor beta chains below was sequenced from the same sample in a study of blood T cell repertoires in COVID-19. Method: immunoSEQ multiplex PCR; TCRdb's copy keeps in-frame clones and lacks some. The sample records 300,000 or so clones, over 70% being singletons. The sequenced sample was peripheral blood. These receptors were obtained from a woman in her fifties or sixties with acute or convalescent COVID-19.

V gene TRBV6-2 or TRBV6-3 combines with J gene TRBJ2-1; 7 nucleotides align to TRBD1. The length of the CDR3 is 17 residues. V was pared by 1 base and J by 0 bases, with 6 bases of the junction left unmatched. CDR1 is MNHEY and CDR2 is SVGEGT in the germline V gene. The CDR3: CASSYLTGDPSYNEQFF. In DNA form, the CDR3 reads TGTGCCAGCAGTTACTTAACAGGGGACCCCTCCTACAATGAGCAGTTCTTC.

This chain joins TRBV14 and TRBJ2-5; a weak D match, TRBD2 (6 bases). CDR3 size: 15 residues. Trimming took 6 bases from V and 0 from J, leaving 14 bases between them. Germline V gene data show CDR1 as SGHDN and CDR2 as FVKESK. CDR3 DNA sequence: TGTGCCAGCAGTCGGACTAACTGGTACCAAGAGACCCAGTACTTC. Its translation: CASSRTNWYQETQYF.

This clone was seen a few times. The chain's CDR3 is CASSRQGVTEAFF. The DNA of the CDR3 is TGTGCCAGTAGTCGGCAGGGGGTCACTGAAGCTTTCTTT. V is TRBV19 and J is TRBJ1-1, with 7 bases aligning to TRBD1. Per germline, CDR1 LNHDA and CDR2 SQIVND (reference sequence). There are 13 residues in the CDR3. Germline trimming cut 5 bases from V and 4 bases from J; bases unmatched to any gene: 4. Full variable domain (outside the CDR3, taken from reference TRBV19 and TRBJ1-1): DGGITQSPKYLFRKEGQNVTLSCEQNLNHDAMYWYRQDPGQGLRLIYYSQIVNDFQKGDIAEGYSVSREKKESFPLTVTSAQKNPTAFYLCASSRQGVTEAFFGQGTRLTVV.

Comment on this clone: This sample includes further DNA sequences coding for the same CDR3. The CDR3 protein is CASSLQGGNEKLFF. The CDR3 nucleotides are TGCGCCAGCAGCTTACAGGGGGGTAATGAAAAACTGTTTTTT. V and J are TRBV5-1 and TRBJ1-4, with 8 bases aligning to TRBD1. With V trimmed by 2 bases and J by 4 bases, 1 base remained unmatched. There are 14 residues in the CDR3. CDR1 and CDR2 (germline): SGHRS, YFSETQ. The full variable domain, with the rest looked up from reference TRBV5-1 and TRBJ1-4, is KAGVTQTPRYLIKTRGQQVTLSCSPISGHRSVSWYQQTPGQGLQFLFEYFSETQRNKGNFPGRFSGRQFSNSRSEMNVSTLELGDSALYLCASSLQGGNEKLFFGSGTQLSVL.

The V gene is TRBV7-9, the J gene TRBJ2-7; a possible D gene is TRBD1 (6 bases). The length of the CDR3 is 14 residues. The V gene lost 2 bases and the J gene lost 4 bases, with 12 bases spanning the gap. Germline loops: CDR1 SEHNR, CDR2 FQNEAQ (reference sequence). CDR3 bases: TGTGCCAGCAGCTTATCACAGGGACCGTACGAGCAGTACTTC. It encodes CASSLSQGPYEQYF.

For the CDR3, the DNA is TGCGCCAGCAGCCAACTTACAGGGGTCTCCTATAATTCACCCCTCCACTTT. Translating it yields CASSQLTGVSYNSPLHF. The chain links TRBV4-1 to TRBJ1-6; 7 nucleotides align to TRBD1. V shed 2 bases and J 0 bases; nucleotides not matched to a gene: 4. Per germline, CDR1 MGHRA and CDR2 YSYEKL. This CDR3 is built from 17 residues.

This chain uses TRBV6-5 with TRBJ2-3, with 9 bases lining up with TRBD1. The CDR3 runs to 15 residues. With 6 bases clipped from V and 1 base from J, the junction kept 5 bases outside the gene matches. Germline lookup yields CDR1 MNHEY and CDR2 SVGAGI. CDR3 region: CASSRRDRGTDTQYF. The CDR3 bases are TGTGCCAGCAGCCGCCGGGACAGGGGCACAGATACGCAGTATTTT.

V is TRBV27 and J is TRBJ2-2; 8 bases map to TRBD1. The CDR3 runs 15 residues. The ends lost 2 bases at V and 7 bases at J; junction bases unmatched: 6. Per germline, CDR1 MNHEY and CDR2 SMNVEV (reference sequence). The CDR3 DNA reads TGTGCCAGCAGTTTAGTGACAGGGGATCACGGGGAGCTGTTTTTT. Translated: CASSLVTGDHGELFF.

This clone was seen only once. The V and J genes are TRBV5-5 and TRBJ1-2; 8 bases line up with TRBD1. With V trimmed by 1 base and J by 4 bases, 9 bases remained unmatched. The germline V gene has CDR1 SGHKS and CDR2 YYEKEE (reference sequence). The CDR3 is 16 amino acids. Here the CDR3 reads CASSLLATQGAYGYTF. CDR3 coding DNA: TGTGCCAGCAGCTTGTTAGCTACGCAGGGGGCCTATGGCTACACCTTC.

The chain employs TRBV12-3 or TRBV12-4 and TRBJ1-1; 7 bases fit TRBD1. After removal of 8 bases from V and 14 bases from J, the junction contained 11 bases not matched to a gene. This CDR3 spans 11 amino acids. CDR3 DNA sequence: TGTGCCAGCGGCGACAGGGACCCTACATTCTTT. As protein: CASGDRDPTFF.

The chain couples TRBV6-1 to TRBJ2-7; no firm D call. The CDR3 extends over 13 amino acids. Trimming pared 3 bases from V and 3 bases from J, leaving 9 bases between. Germline CDR1 reads MNHNS; CDR2 reads SASEGT. The CDR3 nucleotides are TGTGCCAGCAGTGACGGGTCGGGCTACGAGCAGTACGTC. This gives the protein CASSDGSGYEQYV.

The rearrangement links TRBV27 to TRBJ1-2; 8 nucleotides align to TRBD1. This CDR3 comprises 13 residues. V shed 2 bases and J 6 bases; nucleotides not matched to a gene: 2. CDR1 MNHEY and CDR2 SMNVEV come from the germline V gene (reference sequence). The CDR3 nucleotides read TGTGCCAGCAGTTTAAACAGGGGGGATGGCTACACCTTC. Amino acid sequence: CASSLNRGDGYTF.

The rearrangement joins TRBV28 to TRBJ2-1, with 11 bases lining up with TRBD2. Unmatched junction bases numbered 9, after V lost 5 bases and J lost 0 bases. This CDR3 has 18 amino acids. Per germline, CDR1 MDHEN and CDR2 SYDVKM. The CDR3 DNA follows: TGTGCCAGCAGTGGGCTAGCGGGGGGTCTGAGCTCCTACAATGAGCAGTTCTTC. Its translation: CASSGLAGGLSSYNEQFF.